This record concerns one T cell receptor beta chain sequence. This specimen belongs to a study of T cell changes during pregnancy in multiple sclerosis. Per the germline V gene, CDR1 is LNHDA and CDR2 is SQIVND (reference sequence). Between the trimmed V and J ends, which lost 6 bases and 1 base, there was a span of 8 bases. This CDR3 comprises 13 residues. Clones were read by immunoSEQ multiplex PCR, and TCRdb kept only the in-frame ones, dropping some. The sample holds 40,000 to 45,000 clones, 80% to 95% seen once. The sequences come from CD4+ T cells from peripheral blood mononuclear cells, collected before pregnancy. The TCR comes from a female donor with multiple sclerosis, enrolled in a pregnancy study. The V gene is TRBV19, the J gene TRBJ2-3; a possible D gene is TRBD2 (6 bases). CDR3 sequence: CASRGTGTDTQYF. CDR3 nucleotides: TGTGCCAGTAGGGGGACTGGCACAGATACGCAGTATTTT.